The sequence of this T cell receptor beta chain was determined in a study of blood T cells in healthy people across ages. Germline V gene sequence: CDR1 SGHRS, CDR2 YFSETQ. J gave up 9 bases and V 0 bases, and 3 bases lay outside the gene matches. The CDR3 spans 13 residues. A sample-barcoded 5' primer and a J-beta primer mix were used in a second PCR of about 7 to 12 cycles. TCRdb fed the 5' RACE reads into MiXCR, producing one record per CDR3 protein. Of 1.5 million to 2 million distinct CDR3 sequences detected, under 30% appear once; the ten largest clones hold 7.7%. The chain joins TRBV5-1 to TRBJ2-1; 7 nucleotides agree with TRBD2. Sample: blood. This clonotype was obtained from a woman in her twenties or thirties in good health. CDR3 loop: CASSLELAVEQFF. For the CDR3, the DNA is TGCGCCAGCAGCTTGGAGCTAGCGGTTGAGCAGTTCTTC.